These 10 T cell receptor beta chains came from one sample sequenced in a study of cytomegalovirus exposure and HLA in healthy donors. The primer mix had 60 Vbeta and 13 Jbeta primers. The table came from immunoSEQ multiplex PCR; TCRdb's copy has only in-frame clones and leaves some out. This sample has fewer than 200,000 clones, with around 80% found just once. The sample consisted of PBMCs. Every receptor here comes from a woman aged 50 to 65 in good health and CMV-seropositive.

This clone was observed a few times. The rearrangement joins TRBV2 to TRBJ2-1; 11 bases map to TRBD2. The J segment lost 8 bases and the V segment lost 4 bases, leaving 7 bases of the junction unmatched. CDR1 and CDR2 (germline): SNHLY, FYNNEI. The CDR3 has 15 amino acids. CDR3 protein: CASSAHSGGAYEQFF. For the CDR3, the DNA is TGTGCCAGCAGTGCTCATAGCGGGGGGGCTTATGAGCAGTTCTTC.

This clone was counted once. This rearrangement joins TRBV9 to TRBJ1-2; D gene ambiguous. Trimming took off 0 bases at V and 3 bases at J, with 6 bases between the two ends. The CDR3 length is 13 residues. From germline, CDR1 is SGDLS and CDR2 YYNGEE. DNA for the CDR3: TGTGCCAGCAGCGTAGGGGCAGACTATGGCTACACCTTC. Its translation: CASSVGADYGYTF.

The V and J genes are TRBV28 and TRBJ1-2; a possible D gene is TRBD1 (5 bases). Germline lookup yields CDR1 MDHEN and CDR2 SYDVKM. The CDR3 totals 12 residues. The ends were cut back, 11 bases at V and 1 base at J, with 11 bases in the middle. The CDR3 nucleotides are TGTGCCCACAGTCAGGGTAACTATGGCTACACCTTC. It codes for CAHSQGNYGYTF.

V is TRBV6-4 and J is TRBJ2-2, with 15 bases fitting TRBD2. Germline V gene sequence: CDR1 MRHNA, CDR2 SNTAGT. V shed 5 bases and J 11 bases; nucleotides not matched to a gene: 9. This CDR3 spans 16 amino acids. CDR3 sequence (DNA): TGTGCCAGCAGTCTCGGACTAGCGGGGGGGCCCGAAGAGCTGTTTTTT. This encodes CASSLGLAGGPEELFF.

This rearrangement joins TRBV19 to TRBJ2-5; 9 bases are a match to TRBD2. Trimming took 5 bases from V and 1 from J; bases not matched to a gene: 8. Looked up from germline, CDR1 is LNHDA and CDR2 is SQIVND (reference sequence). CDR3 length: 16 amino acids. CDR3 coding DNA: TGTGCCAGTAGTCCCCAGCGGGAGGTCCCCCAAGAGACCCAGTACTTC. Translating gives CASSPQREVPQETQYF.

The V call is TRBV7-2, the J call TRBJ1-1; D gene ambiguous. The ends were cut back, 4 bases at V and 4 bases at J, with 16 bases in the middle. The CDR3 runs to 15 residues. Germline V gene sequence: CDR1 SGHTA, CDR2 FQGNSA. CDR3 amino acids: CASSSSEMAPTEAFF. The CDR3 DNA reads TGTGCCAGCAGCTCTTCGGAGATGGCCCCCACTGAAGCTTTCTTT.

V gene TRBV4-3 combines with J gene TRBJ2-5, with 9 bases matching TRBD1. The CDR3 has 20 residues. The ends lost 0 bases at V and 7 bases at J; junction bases unmatched: 21. Looked up from germline, CDR1 is LGHNA and CDR2 is YSLEER. Here the CDR3 DNA reads TGCGCCAGCAGCCAAGAGCGCCGGACAGGGGTATTAAGTCCTGGAGTGACCCAGTACTTC. Its protein is CASSQERRTGVLSPGVTQYF.

The chain carries TRBV5-1 and TRBJ2-7; 8 bases align to TRBD1. The CDR3 has 14 residues. Looked up from germline, CDR1 is SGHRS and CDR2 is YFSETQ. J lost 6 bases, V lost 4 bases, and 9 bases had no gene match. CDR3 in amino acids: CASSHGTGEAEQYF. As DNA, the CDR3 is TGCGCCAGCAGCCACGGGACAGGTGAGGCCGAGCAGTACTTC.

The CDR3 coding sequence is TGTGCCAGCAGCCTCCAGGGCTACGAGCAGTACTTC. This translates into CASSLQGYEQYF. The chain carries TRBV7-2 and TRBJ2-7, with D perhaps matching TRBD1 (5 bases). The germline V and J ends were trimmed by 5 bases and 3 bases, with 8 bases remaining between them. CDR3 size: 12 residues. Germline values: CDR1 SGHTA, CDR2 FQGNSA.

The chain has TRBV6-1 and TRBJ1-2; 8 bases are shared with TRBD1. Germline values: CDR1 MNHNS, CDR2 SASEGT. The trim removed 5 bases at V and 4 bases at J, leaving 9 bases unmatched. CDR3 size: 15 residues. DNA of the CDR3: TGTGCCAGCAGTTCCCGGGACAGGACCTTCTATGGCTACACCTTC. This translates into CASSSRDRTFYGYTF.